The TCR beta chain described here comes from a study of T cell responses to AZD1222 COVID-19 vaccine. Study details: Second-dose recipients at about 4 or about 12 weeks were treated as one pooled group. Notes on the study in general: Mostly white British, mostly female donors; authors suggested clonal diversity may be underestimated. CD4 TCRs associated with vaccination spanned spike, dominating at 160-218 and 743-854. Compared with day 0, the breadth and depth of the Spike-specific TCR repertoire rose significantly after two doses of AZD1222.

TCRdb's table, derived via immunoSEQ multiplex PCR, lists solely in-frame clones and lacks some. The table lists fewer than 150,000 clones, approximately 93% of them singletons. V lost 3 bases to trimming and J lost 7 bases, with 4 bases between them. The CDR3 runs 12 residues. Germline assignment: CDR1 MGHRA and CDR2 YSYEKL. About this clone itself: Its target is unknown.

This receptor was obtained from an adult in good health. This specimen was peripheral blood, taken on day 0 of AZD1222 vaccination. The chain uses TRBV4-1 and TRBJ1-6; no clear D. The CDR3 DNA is TGCGCCAGCAGCCAGGGGAATTCACCCCTCCACTTT. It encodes CASSQGNSPLHF.